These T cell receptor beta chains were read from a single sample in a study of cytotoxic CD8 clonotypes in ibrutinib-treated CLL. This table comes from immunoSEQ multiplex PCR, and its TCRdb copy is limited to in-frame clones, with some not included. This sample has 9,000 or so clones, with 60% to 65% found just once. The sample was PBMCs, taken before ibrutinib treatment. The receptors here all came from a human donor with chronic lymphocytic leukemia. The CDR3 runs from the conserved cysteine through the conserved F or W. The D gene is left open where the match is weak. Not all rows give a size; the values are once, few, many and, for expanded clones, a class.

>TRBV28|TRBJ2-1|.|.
CASGAGRGGSYNEQFF
TGTGCCAGCGGCGCTGGGAGGGGGGGCTCCTACAATGAGCAGTTCTTC
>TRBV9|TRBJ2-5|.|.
CASSAGERGETQYF
TGTGCCAGCAGCGCGGGGGAGAGGGGAGAGACCCAGTACTTC
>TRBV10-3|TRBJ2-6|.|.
CAITEPGAGANVLTF
TGTGCCATCACCGAACCAGGGGCTGGGGCCAACGTCCTGACTTTC
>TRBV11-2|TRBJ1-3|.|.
CASGGNTIYF
TGTGCCAGCGGCGGGAACACCATATATTTT
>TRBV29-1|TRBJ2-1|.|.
CSVDLGGQYNEQFF
TGCAGCGTTGACCTTGGCGGACAATACAATGAGCAGTTCTTC
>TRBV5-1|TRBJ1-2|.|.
CASSATGTVNYGYTF
TGCGCCAGCAGCGCCACCGGGACCGTGAACTATGGCTACACCTTC
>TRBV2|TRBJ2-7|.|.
CASSEAPGKAYEQYF
TGTGCCAGCAGTGAAGCGCCGGGGAAAGCCTACGAGCAGTACTTC
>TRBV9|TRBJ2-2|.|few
CASSAMGGELFF
TGTGCCAGCAGCGCGATGGGAGGGGAGCTGTTTTTT
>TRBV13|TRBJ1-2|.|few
CASSLDGLVRGLGGYGYTF
TGTGCCAGCAGCTTAGACGGGCTGGTTCGTGGGCTGGGAGGGTATGGCTACACCTTC
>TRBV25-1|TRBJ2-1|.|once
CASKAGTYNEQFF
TGTGCCAGCAAGGCGGGGACCTACAATGAGCAGTTCTTC
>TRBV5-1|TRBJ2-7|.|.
CASSPGVTYEQYF
TGCGCCAGCAGCCCCGGGGTCACCTACGAGCAGTACTTC
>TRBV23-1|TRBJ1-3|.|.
CASRITGNTIYF
TGCGCCAGCCGGATTACTGGAAACACCATATATTTT
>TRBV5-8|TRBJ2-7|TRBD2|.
CASSQRGPSSYEQYF
TGTGCCAGCAGCCAGCGGGGCCCTAGCTCCTACGAGCAGTACTTC
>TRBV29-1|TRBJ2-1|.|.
CSVEDWGRSSYNEQFF
TGCAGCGTTGAAGATTGGGGGCGGAGCTCCTACAATGAGCAGTTCTTC
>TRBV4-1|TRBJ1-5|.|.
CASSPFFPSQNSNQPQHF
TGCGCCAGCAGCCCCTTTTTTCCGTCGCAAAATAGCAATCAGCCCCAGCATTTT
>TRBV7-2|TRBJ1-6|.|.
CASSLDPGSSPLHF
TGTGCCAGCAGCTTAGACCCGGGGAGCTCACCCCTCCACTTT
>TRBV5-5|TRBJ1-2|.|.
CASSLVVGPPSYGYTF
TGTGCCAGCAGCTTGGTTGTAGGGCCTCCGAGCTATGGCTACACCTTC
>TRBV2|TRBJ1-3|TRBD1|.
CASSRDSLPSGNTIYF
TGTGCCAGCAGCCGGGACAGTCTACCCTCTGGAAACACCATATATTTT
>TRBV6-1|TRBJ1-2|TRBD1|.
CASSTRTGGYTF
TGTGCCAGCAGTACACGGACAGGGGGCTACACCTTC
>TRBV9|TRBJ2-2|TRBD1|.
CASSATGQGTGELFF
TGTGCCAGCAGCGCGACAGGACAGGGAACCGGGGAGCTGTTTTTT
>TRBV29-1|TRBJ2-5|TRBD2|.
CSAATSGRAETQYF
TGCAGCGCTGCGACTAGCGGGAGGGCTGAGACCCAGTACTTC
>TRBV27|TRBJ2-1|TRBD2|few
CASSSQRGRNEQFF
TGTGCCAGCAGTAGCCAGCGGGGGCGTAATGAGCAGTTCTTC
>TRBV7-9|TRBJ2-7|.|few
CASSISVSYEQYF
TGTGCCAGCAGCATCTCCGTTTCCTACGAGCAGTACTTC
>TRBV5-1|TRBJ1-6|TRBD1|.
CASSQGVDSPLHF
TGCGCCAGCAGCCAGGGGGTTGATTCACCCCTCCACTTT
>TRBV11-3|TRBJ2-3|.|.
CASSFSWGDTSTDTQYF
TGTGCCAGCAGCTTTTCGTGGGGGGACACTAGCACAGATACGCAGTATTTT
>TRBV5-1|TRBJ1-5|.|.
CASSFGSLNQPQHF
TGCGCCAGCAGCTTCGGATCTTTAAACCAGCCCCAGCATTTT
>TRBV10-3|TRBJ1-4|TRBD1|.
CAIARQGENEKLFF
TGTGCCATCGCGCGACAGGGGGAGAATGAAAAACTGTTTTTT
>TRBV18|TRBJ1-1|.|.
CASSPLAGADEAFF
TGTGCCAGCTCACCACTTGCGGGCGCGGATGAAGCTTTCTTT
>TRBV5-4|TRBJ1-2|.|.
CASSPPTGDGYTF
TGTGCCAGCAGCCCCCCCACGGGGGATGGCTACACCTTC
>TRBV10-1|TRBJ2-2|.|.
CASSERAKGELFF
TGCGCCAGCAGTGAGAGGGCTAAAGGGGAGCTGTTTTTT
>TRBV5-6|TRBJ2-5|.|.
CASSLFSYQETQYF
TGTGCCAGCAGCTTGTTTTCGTACCAAGAGACCCAGTACTTC
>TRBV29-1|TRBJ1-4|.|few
CSVEEGPNEKLFF
TGCAGCGTAGAGGAGGGGCCTAATGAAAAACTGTTTTTT
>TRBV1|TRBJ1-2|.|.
CTSSRPGGSYGYTF
TGCACCAGCAGCCGGCCAGGGGGCAGCTATGGCTACACCTTC
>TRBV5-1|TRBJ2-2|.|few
CASSLGTRDGELFF
TGCGCCAGCAGCTTGGGGACACGGGATGGGGAGCTGTTTTTT
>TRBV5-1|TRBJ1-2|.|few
CASSRDRQQYGYTF
TGCGCCAGCAGCCGAGACCGACAGCAATATGGCTACACCTTC
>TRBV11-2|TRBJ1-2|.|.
CASSLARGVYGYTF
TGTGCCAGCAGCTTAGCTAGGGGCGTCTATGGCTACACCTTC
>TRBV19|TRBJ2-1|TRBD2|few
CASKSGRAEYNEQFF
TGTGCCAGTAAGAGCGGGAGGGCCGAGTACAATGAGCAGTTCTTC
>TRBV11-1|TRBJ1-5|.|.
CASSLDGNSNQPQHF
TGTGCCAGCAGCTTAGATGGGAATAGCAATCAGCCCCAGCATTTT
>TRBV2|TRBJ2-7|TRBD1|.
CASRDSLSYEQYF
TGTGCCAGCCGGGACAGCCTCTCCTACGAGCAGTACTTC
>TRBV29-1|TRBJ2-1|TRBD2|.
CSVERRSSGRVDNEQFF
TGCAGCGTAGAACGAAGGAGTAGCGGGAGGGTAGACAATGAGCAGTTCTTC
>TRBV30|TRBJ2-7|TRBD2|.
CALSRGGLSYEQYF
TGTGCCCTCTCCCGGGGGGGTCTCTCCTACGAGCAGTACTTC
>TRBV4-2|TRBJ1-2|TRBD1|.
CASSQLPGQGGYGYTF
TGTGCCAGCAGCCAGCTCCCCGGACAGGGTGGCTATGGCTACACCTTC
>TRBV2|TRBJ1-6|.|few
CAGTTGFNSPLHF
TGTGCCGGGACAACAGGGTTTAATTCTCCCCTCCACTTT
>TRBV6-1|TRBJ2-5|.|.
CASSPGHTQETQYF
TGTGCCAGCAGTCCGGGACATACTCAAGAGACCCAGTACTTC
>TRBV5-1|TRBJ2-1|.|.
CATSPGHAYNEQFF
TGCGCCACTAGCCCGGGACATGCCTACAATGAGCAGTTCTTC
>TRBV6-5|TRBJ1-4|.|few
CASSFSGLPNEKLFF
TGTGCCAGCAGTTTCTCAGGGTTACCTAATGAAAAACTGTTTTTT
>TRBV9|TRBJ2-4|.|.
CASSRGDGAKNIQYF
TGTGCCAGCAGCCGAGGCGACGGGGCCAAAAACATTCAGTACTTC
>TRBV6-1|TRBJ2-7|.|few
CASSPGPSYEQYF
TGTGCCAGCAGTCCGGGACCCTCCTACGAGCAGTACTTC
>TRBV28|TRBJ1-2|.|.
CASRSDPGLGYTF
TGTGCCAGCCGTTCAGACCCAGGTTTGGGCTACACCTTC
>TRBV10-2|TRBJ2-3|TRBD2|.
CASSESPTSGRLRTDTQYF
TGCGCCAGCAGTGAGTCTCCGACTAGCGGGAGGTTAAGGACAGATACGCAGTATTTT
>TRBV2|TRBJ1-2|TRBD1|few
CASSAGGAFGYTF
TGTGCCAGCAGCGCAGGGGGCGCATTTGGCTACACCTTC
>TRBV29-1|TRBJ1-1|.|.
CSAAPNSGWAEAFF
TGCAGCGCCGCCCCTAACTCCGGTTGGGCTGAAGCTTTCTTT
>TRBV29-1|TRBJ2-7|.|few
CSVRPFGGPYEQYF
TGCAGCGTTCGGCCCTTTGGGGGGCCCTACGAGCAGTACTTC